Presented here are 22 T cell receptor beta chains from one specimen sequenced in a study of vaccination and CD4 T cells after COVID-19. The Oncomine TCR Beta short-read assay was what sequenced the DNA obtained from cultured CD4+ T cells. TCRdb processed the PCR reads anew with MiXCR; each CDR3 protein has one entry. The sample records over 8,500 distinct CDR3 sequences, 65% to 80% being singletons. For these receptors, no antigen is known. Treatment described: roughly 10-day PBMC culture with coronavirus spike peptide pools or control peptides (ViraFEST assay). Sequenced: CD4+ T cells from blood, cultured in vitro. These receptors originate from a human donor who had recovered from COVID-19.

The chain couples TRBV7-2 to TRBJ2-3; possible D gene TRBD1, 5 bases. This CDR3 is built from 16 residues. The V and J ends lost 5 bases and 3 bases respectively, with 18 bases between them. Per the germline V gene, CDR1 is SGHTA and CDR2 is FQGNSA. The CDR3 protein is CASSLRKGRITDTQYF. CDR3 coding DNA: TGTGCCAGCAGCCTCCGGAAGGGGCGAATAACAGATACGCAGTATTTT.

V and J are TRBV24-1 and TRBJ2-5; 7 bases match TRBD2. Germline assignment: CDR1 KGHDR and CDR2 SFDVKD. The length of the CDR3 is 16 residues. V lost 6 bases to trimming and J lost 5 bases; unmatched junction nucleotides: 14. The CDR3 DNA follows: TGTGCCACCAGTTCAGACTTGGCGGGAGCCGGGGAGACCCAGTACTTC. Protein product: CATSSDLAGAGETQYF.

The rearrangement links TRBV20-1 to TRBJ1-5; a weak D match, TRBD1 (5 bases). In germline, CDR1 is DFQATT, CDR2 SNEGSKA (reference sequence). CDR3 length: 16 residues. The germline V and J ends were trimmed by 3 bases and 0 bases, with 15 bases remaining between them. CDR3: CSASGLRGNSNQPQHF. The CDR3 region has the DNA TGCAGTGCTAGTGGGTTACGGGGGAATAGCAATCAGCCCCAGCATTTT.

The chain is built from TRBV28 and TRBJ1-5; D call uncertain. The CDR3 sequence is 17 residues long. The germline gives CDR1 MDHEN, CDR2 SYDVKM. V dropped 2 bases and J dropped 0 bases, with 14 bases sitting between them. The CDR3 DNA is TGTGCCAGCAGTTTACTATCCACCCTCTATAGCAATCAGCCCCAGCATTTT. Protein: CASSLLSTLYSNQPQHF.

The V and J genes are TRBV20-1 and TRBJ1-5; D gene uncertain. The CDR3 is 13 amino acids. Germline V lookup: CDR1 DFQATT, CDR2 SNEGSKA (reference sequence). Deletions cut 4 bases from V and 3 bases from J, with 10 bases between. The CDR3 DNA reads as TGCAGTGCTATCTTTAGGCCCAATCAGCCCCAGCATTTT. Protein sequence: CSAIFRPNQPQHF.

V is TRBV7-8 and J is TRBJ1-5; D not resolved. This CDR3 has 14 residues. Germline V gene lookup returns CDR1 SGHVS and CDR2 FQNEAQ. V was clipped by 1 base and J by 4 bases, with 8 bases between them. In nucleotides, the CDR3 is TGTGCCAGCAGCTTAGTTCGGGATAATCAGCCCCAGCATTTT. Translating gives CASSLVRDNQPQHF.

This clonotype was found once. V usage is TRBV21-1 and J usage is TRBJ1-2; the D call of TRBD1 is as the table states it, not checked on the DNA. TRBV21-1 represents a pseudogene. This CDR3 has 15 residues. CDR3 sequence: CASSKGTGPSWGYTF. DNA of the CDR3: TGTGCCAGCAGCAAGGGGACAGGCCCTAGTTGGGGCTACACCTTC.

This chain links TRBV20-1 with TRBJ1-2; perhaps TRBD1 as D (5 bases). CDR3 length: 13 amino acids. The V gene's germline CDR1 is DFQATT and CDR2 SNEGSKA (reference sequence). Deletions cut 3 bases from V and 7 bases from J, with 15 bases between. The CDR3 DNA sequence: TGCAGTGCTAGTGAATCGGGGCCGCGTGGCTACACCTTC. The encoded protein is CSASESGPRGYTF.

The chain couples TRBV7-8 to TRBJ1-1, with unresolved D. V was pared by 2 bases and J by 1 base, with 11 bases between. Germline loops: CDR1 SGHVS, CDR2 FQNEAQ. The CDR3 loop spans 15 amino acids. The chain's CDR3 is CASSLSHSSNTEAFF. CDR3 DNA: TGTGCCAGCAGCTTATCCCACAGCTCGAACACTGAAGCTTTCTTT.

This clonotype was seen more than once but under ten times. In DNA form, the CDR3 reads TGTGCCACCAGTGGGGCTAGCGGAACCAATGAGCAGTTCTTC. Translating it yields CATSGASGTNEQFF. This sequence joins TRBV24-1 and TRBJ2-1; 7 bases match TRBD2. CDR3 size: 14 residues. Germline CDR1 is KGHDR and CDR2 is SFDVKD. The junction had 6 bases not matched to a gene; V was cut back by 5 bases and J by 6 bases.

Only a few counts were recorded for this clonotype. This sequence joins TRBV6-2 or TRBV6-3 and TRBJ2-7; no firm D call. From germline, CDR1 is MNHEY and CDR2 SVGEGT. This CDR3 has 11 amino acids. V was pared by 6 bases and J by 5 bases, with 8 bases between. CDR3 amino acids: CASRERHEQYF. The CDR3 DNA reads as TGTGCCAGCAGGGAACGCCACGAGCAGTACTTC.

The J gene is TRBJ1-5, the V gene TRBV20-1; 8 bases line up with TRBD1. The germline V gene has CDR1 DFQATT and CDR2 SNEGSKA (reference sequence). The CDR3 consists of 13 residues. V shed 3 bases, J shed 4 bases, and the junction held 2 bases outside the gene matches. The CDR3 loop is CSASWTGNQPQHF. In DNA form, the CDR3 reads TGCAGTGCTAGTTGGACAGGGAATCAGCCCCAGCATTTT.

V gene TRBV21-1 combines with J gene TRBJ1-5. TRBV21-1 has pseudogene status. The CDR3 contains 11 residues. This CDR3 is CASSPPQPQHF. In DNA form, the CDR3 reads TGTGCCAGCAGCCCTCCTCAGCCCCAGCATTTT.

DNA for the CDR3: TGCAGTGCTAGTCGGTTAGGGAGGGATCAGCCCCAGCATTTT. It yields the protein CSASRLGRDQPQHF. V and J are TRBV20-1 and TRBJ1-5, with D unclear. V lost 3 bases to trimming and J lost 5 bases, with 14 bases between them. Germline CDR1 and CDR2: DFQATT and SNEGSKA (reference sequence). This CDR3 region has 14 residues.

The chain combines TRBV20-1 with TRBJ1-5, with D tentatively TRBD1 (6 bases). Germline CDR1 DFQATT, CDR2 SNEGSKA (reference sequence). V was cut by 6 bases and J by 1 base, with 13 bases left in between. The CDR3 extends over 14 amino acids. The CDR3 coding sequence is TGCAGTGCACAGGGCCCACTGAGCAATCAGCCCCAGCATTTT. Translating gives CSAQGPLSNQPQHF.

This clonotype came up once. V usage is TRBV20-1 and J usage is TRBJ2-5; 7 bases agree with TRBD1. Per the germline V gene, CDR1 is DFQATT and CDR2 is SNEGSKA (reference sequence). This CDR3 has 11 residues. Trimming removed 5 bases from V and 9 bases from J; junction bases left unmatched: 6. The CDR3 sequence is CSALDRVAQYF. The CDR3 DNA is TGCAGTGCTTTAGACAGGGTGGCCCAGTACTTC.

The chain is built from TRBV24-1 and TRBJ2-7, with 9 bases that match TRBD1. Germline lookup yields CDR1 KGHDR and CDR2 SFDVKD. This CDR3 is 16 amino acids long. Losses at the gene ends were 4 bases for V and 4 bases for J; bases not matched to a gene: 10. This CDR3 is CATSEGQGSLDYEQYF. CDR3 nucleotides: TGTGCCACCAGTGAGGGACAGGGATCCTTGGATTACGAGCAGTACTTC.

A few counts support this clonotype. The J gene is TRBJ1-5, the V gene TRBV20-1; D not certain. The V end was cut by 3 bases, the J end by 7 bases, with 10 bases between. Per germline, CDR1 DFQATT and CDR2 SNEGSKA (reference sequence). This CDR3 has 12 residues. The CDR3 bases are TGCAGTGCTAGTGGGGTACGACAGCCCCAGCATTTT. Amino acids: CSASGVRQPQHF.

V usage is TRBV4-3 and J usage is TRBJ1-2; D perhaps matches TRBD1 (5 bases). V lost 0 bases and J lost 5, with 10 bases in between. The CDR3 extends over 14 amino acids. CDR1 and CDR2 from the germline V gene are LGHNA and YSLEER. The CDR3 region is CASSQDRARYGYTF. The CDR3 coding sequence is TGCGCCAGCAGCCAAGACAGGGCAAGGTATGGCTACACCTTC.

V is TRBV20-1 and J is TRBJ2-5; 9 nucleotides line up with TRBD2. Germline V lookup: CDR1 DFQATT, CDR2 SNEGSKA (reference sequence). The CDR3 is made up of 13 amino acids. Germline trimming cut 3 bases from V and 5 bases from J; bases unmatched to any gene: 4. For the CDR3, the DNA is TGCAGTGCTAGCGGCGGGAGGGGGGAGACCCAGTACTTC. This codes for CSASGGRGETQYF.

In its sample, this clonotype ranks as medium-sized. This chain joins TRBV20-1 and TRBJ1-5; TRBD1 might be the D (6 bases). Germline V gene data show CDR1 as DFQATT and CDR2 as SNEGSKA (reference sequence). This CDR3 comprises 13 residues. The DNA of the CDR3 is TGCAGCTGCGGAGGGGGAGTGGGTCAGCCCCAGCATTTT. It translates to CSCGGGVGQPQHF.

V gene TRBV7-8 combines with J gene TRBJ2-7, with D hard to call. The germline V gene encodes CDR1 SGHVS and CDR2 FQNEAQ. Trimming stripped 1 base from V and 3 bases from J, with 7 bases between. CDR3 length: 13 amino acids. The CDR3 coding sequence is TGTGCCAGCAGCTTAGTGCAGAGCTACGAGCAGTACTTC. Translation: CASSLVQSYEQYF. Using reference TRBV7-8 and TRBJ2-7 for the parts outside the CDR3, the full variable domain is GAGVSQSPRYKVAKRGQDVALRCDPISGHVSLFWYQQALGQGPEFLTYFQNEAQLDKSGLPSDRFFAERPEGSVSTLKIQRTQQEDSAVYLCASSLVQSYEQYFGPGTRLTVT.